This TCR beta chain is drawn from a study of human T cells and chemical hapten exposure. The overall study: On the upper back, patch tests were applied with 0.01% DPC and read at 6 days. General study results and limits: Versus controls, significantly more large CDR3 similarity clusters arose from expanded TCRs.

One entry per CDR3 protein, called by TCRdb with MiXCR from the RACE reads. This table holds some 380,000 distinct CDR3 sequences, 4% to 5.5% found once. This clonotype was observed a handful of times. Its antigen is unidentified. Looked up from germline, CDR1 is LNHDA and CDR2 is SQIVND (reference sequence). CDR3 size: 16 residues. Trimming took off 5 bases at V and 2 bases at J, with 19 bases between the two ends. The time point was: patch test 1, 2 weeks after DPC sensitization. The treatment is: therapeutic diphenylcyclopropenone sensitization with weekly scalp DPC. Blood draws preceded each patch test application.

This receptor was taken from a woman between 50 and 59 years old with alopecia areata. Some clones in this sample may be carry-over from other donors' samples. This sample comprised whole blood, obtained in connection with sensitization to the hapten diphenylcyclopropenone (DPC). The J gene is TRBJ2-7, the V gene TRBV19; D perhaps matches TRBD2 (6 bases). This chain's CDR3 is CASSDPRRGETYEQYF. The CDR3 DNA sequence: TGTGCCAGTAGTGATCCCCGGAGGGGTGAGACCTACGAGCAGTACTTC.